The rows below give T cell receptor beta chains drawn from one sample of a study of CD8 T cells in ankylosing spondylitis. TCRdb independently ran MiXCR on the 5' RACE reads; one entry per CDR3 protein. The table records around 230,000 distinct CDR3 sequences, less than 10% of them present only once. Sequenced material: blood, either unsorted or a sorted T cell fraction (not recorded which). Receptors were obtained from a male donor with ankylosing spondylitis or in good health (not recorded which). Each CDR3 is given with its conserved first and last residue. Each record gives: CDR3 protein, CDR3 DNA, J gene, D gene, V gene, clone size. The D gene is left open where the match is weak. Where a row states a size, it is once, few, many or the class of an expanded clone; other rows omit it.

cdr3_aa: CSASPAGRSYEQYF
cdr3_nt: TGCAGTGCTTCGCCAGCGGGACGGTCCTACGAGCAGTACTTC
j_call: TRBJ2-7
d_call: TRBD2
v_call: TRBV20-1
clone_size: many

cdr3_aa: CASRLWSRDSTGELFF
cdr3_nt: TGTGCCAGCAGGCTCTGGTCCCGGGACAGCACCGGGGAGCTGTTTTTT
j_call: TRBJ2-2
d_call: TRBD1
v_call: TRBV5-6
clone_size: many

cdr3_aa: CASRTPRSRDRGHLAGYTF
cdr3_nt: TGTGCCAGCAGGACCCCTCGGAGCCGGGACAGGGGCCATTTGGCTGGCTACACCTTC
j_call: TRBJ1-2
d_call: TRBD1
v_call: TRBV6-2/TRBV6-3
clone_size: many

cdr3_aa: CASSHSLAGVYEQFF
cdr3_nt: TGTGCCAGCAGTCACAGCCTAGCGGGAGTTTACGAGCAGTTCTTC
j_call: TRBJ2-1
d_call: TRBD2
v_call: TRBV12-3/TRBV12-4
clone_size: many

cdr3_aa: CSARVGQGGETQYF
cdr3_nt: TGCAGTGCTAGAGTGGGACAGGGTGGTGAGACCCAGTACTTC
j_call: TRBJ2-5
d_call: TRBD1
v_call: TRBV20-1
clone_size: many

cdr3_aa: CARIHGVGGNQPQHF
cdr3_nt: TGCGCCAGGATACACGGGGTGGGGGGAAATCAGCCCCAGCATTTT
j_call: TRBJ1-5
d_call: .
v_call: TRBV4-1
clone_size: many

cdr3_aa: CASTPGGTHEQYF
cdr3_nt: TGCGCCAGCACACCAGGGGGGACCCACGAGCAGTACTTC
j_call: TRBJ2-7
d_call: .
v_call: TRBV5-1
clone_size: .

cdr3_aa: CASSPGFSLGYEQYF
cdr3_nt: TGTGCCAGCAGCCCCGGATTTTCTCTAGGGTACGAGCAGTACTTC
j_call: TRBJ2-7
d_call: .
v_call: TRBV7-6
clone_size: few

cdr3_aa: CASSYRGRGYVDNEQFF
cdr3_nt: TGTGCCAGCAGCTACCGCGGGCGGGGGTACGTCGACAATGAGCAGTTCTTC
j_call: TRBJ2-1
d_call: TRBD2
v_call: TRBV7-2
clone_size: .

cdr3_aa: CASSLDFFLAKNIQYF
cdr3_nt: TGTGCCAGCAGCTTGGATTTCTTCCTAGCCAAAAACATTCAGTACTTC
j_call: TRBJ2-4
d_call: .
v_call: TRBV5-5
clone_size: .

cdr3_aa: CASSLGGTGVQPQHF
cdr3_nt: TGTGCCAGCAGCTTAGGTGGGACAGGGGTCCAGCCCCAGCATTTT
j_call: TRBJ1-5
d_call: TRBD1
v_call: TRBV7-2
clone_size: .

cdr3_aa: CCARDQSGAGLHNEQFF
cdr3_nt: TGCTGTGCTAGAGATCAGTCAGGAGCGGGGCTTCACAATGAGCAGTTCTTC
j_call: TRBJ2-1
d_call: TRBD2
v_call: TRBV20-1
clone_size: .

cdr3_aa: CASSSRNRVGTEAFF
cdr3_nt: TGTGCCAGCAGTTCCCGCAACAGGGTCGGCACTGAAGCTTTCTTT
j_call: TRBJ1-1
d_call: .
v_call: TRBV27
clone_size: many

cdr3_aa: CARPRGQGYTF
cdr3_nt: TGTGCCAGGCCGAGGGGGCAAGGCTACACCTTC
j_call: TRBJ1-2
d_call: TRBD1
v_call: TRBV27
clone_size: many

cdr3_aa: CSAIAILLGNTEAFF
cdr3_nt: TGCAGTGCTATTGCTATACTTCTGGGGAACACTGAAGCTTTCTTT
j_call: TRBJ1-1
d_call: .
v_call: TRBV20-1
clone_size: many

cdr3_aa: CASSLRQGNQPQHF
cdr3_nt: TGTGCCAGCAGTTTGAGGCAGGGGAATCAGCCCCAGCATTTT
j_call: TRBJ1-5
d_call: .
v_call: TRBV12-3/TRBV12-4
clone_size: .

cdr3_aa: CASSLARGGSIYEQYF
cdr3_nt: TGTGCCAGCAGCTTAGCGCGCGGGGGAAGCATCTACGAGCAGTACTTC
j_call: TRBJ2-7
d_call: TRBD2
v_call: TRBV11-1
clone_size: many

cdr3_aa: CASSPGQGRYEQFF
cdr3_nt: TGTGCCAGCAGCCCAGGACAGGGACGGTACGAGCAGTTCTTC
j_call: TRBJ2-1
d_call: TRBD1
v_call: TRBV5-6
clone_size: once

cdr3_aa: CASSFVWPGYTGELFF
cdr3_nt: TGCGCCAGCAGCTTCGTATGGCCCGGCTACACCGGGGAGCTGTTTTTT
j_call: TRBJ2-2
d_call: .
v_call: TRBV5-1
clone_size: many

cdr3_aa: CSARDGAPGNIQYF
cdr3_nt: TGCAGTGCTAGAGATGGGGCTCCGGGGAACATTCAGTACTTC
j_call: TRBJ2-4
d_call: .
v_call: TRBV20-1
clone_size: many

cdr3_aa: CASSGGASKNIQYF
cdr3_nt: TGTGCCAGCAGTGGGGGTGCGTCCAAAAACATTCAGTACTTC
j_call: TRBJ2-4
d_call: .
v_call: TRBV6-1
clone_size: many

cdr3_aa: CASTRAQETQYF
cdr3_nt: TGTGCCAGCACCCGGGCCCAAGAGACCCAGTACTTC
j_call: TRBJ2-5
d_call: .
v_call: TRBV12-3/TRBV12-4
clone_size: many

cdr3_aa: CASSLVEGSNQPQHF
cdr3_nt: TGTGCCAGCAGCCTGGTGGAGGGTAGCAATCAGCCCCAGCATTTT
j_call: TRBJ1-5
d_call: .
v_call: TRBV7-2
clone_size: many

cdr3_aa: CASSTRTGGSSNQPQHF
cdr3_nt: TGTGCCAGTAGTACCCGGACAGGGGGGTCGAGCAATCAGCCCCAGCATTTT
j_call: TRBJ1-5
d_call: TRBD1
v_call: TRBV19
clone_size: few

cdr3_aa: CSAGLRDYNEQFF
cdr3_nt: TGCAGTGCTGGGCTGCGGGATTACAATGAGCAGTTCTTC
j_call: TRBJ2-1
d_call: .
v_call: TRBV20-1
clone_size: many

cdr3_aa: CSATPGNEKLFF
cdr3_nt: TGCAGTGCTACTCCCGGTAATGAAAAACTGTTTTTT
j_call: TRBJ1-4
d_call: .
v_call: TRBV20-1
clone_size: many

cdr3_aa: CASSRMGDNNEQFF
cdr3_nt: TGTGCCAGCAGCCGAATGGGGGATAACAATGAGCAGTTCTTC
j_call: TRBJ2-1
d_call: .
v_call: TRBV7-2
clone_size: many

cdr3_aa: CASSEYEGTGVGYTF
cdr3_nt: TGTGCCAGCAGTGAATATGAAGGGACAGGCGTTGGCTACACCTTC
j_call: TRBJ1-2
d_call: TRBD1
v_call: TRBV25-1
clone_size: many

cdr3_aa: CASSLGPRESYNEQFF
cdr3_nt: TGCGCCAGCAGCTTGGGTCCGCGGGAATCCTACAATGAGCAGTTCTTC
j_call: TRBJ2-1
d_call: .
v_call: TRBV5-1
clone_size: many

cdr3_aa: CSARADPPGTQYF
cdr3_nt: TGCAGTGCTAGAGCCGATCCCCCCGGGACCCAGTACTTC
j_call: TRBJ2-5
d_call: .
v_call: TRBV20-1
clone_size: few

cdr3_aa: CASSRLAQGLTEAFF
cdr3_nt: TGTGCCAGCAGTCGCCTTGCCCAGGGGTTAACTGAAGCTTTCTTT
j_call: TRBJ1-1
d_call: .
v_call: TRBV6-2/TRBV6-3
clone_size: .

cdr3_aa: CASSPLALAGFTDTQYF
cdr3_nt: TGTGCCAGCTCACCACTCGCCTTAGCGGGATTCACAGATACGCAGTATTTT
j_call: TRBJ2-3
d_call: TRBD2
v_call: TRBV18
clone_size: many

cdr3_aa: CASSLGTSGSPSYEQYF
cdr3_nt: TGTGCCAGCAGTTTAGGGACTAGCGGGAGTCCTTCCTACGAGCAGTACTTC
j_call: TRBJ2-7
d_call: TRBD2
v_call: TRBV12-3/TRBV12-4
clone_size: many

cdr3_aa: CSARLAAYEQYF
cdr3_nt: TGCAGTGCTAGACTAGCGGCCTACGAGCAGTACTTC
j_call: TRBJ2-7
d_call: TRBD2
v_call: TRBV20-1
clone_size: many

cdr3_aa: CASSLGTANGYTF
cdr3_nt: TGTGCCAGCAGCTTGGGGACGGCAAATGGCTACACCTTC
j_call: TRBJ1-2
d_call: .
v_call: TRBV5-5
clone_size: .

cdr3_aa: CASTQGFNQPQHF
cdr3_nt: TGTGCCAGCACACAGGGCTTCAATCAGCCCCAGCATTTT
j_call: TRBJ1-5
d_call: .
v_call: TRBV2
clone_size: .

cdr3_aa: CASSYPSTRNAGELFF
cdr3_nt: TGTGCCAGCAGTTACCCATCGACTAGAAACGCCGGGGAGCTGTTTTTT
j_call: TRBJ2-2
d_call: .
v_call: TRBV6-5
clone_size: few

cdr3_aa: CASSQRQANTGELFF
cdr3_nt: TGTGCCAGCAGCCAGCGACAGGCTAACACCGGGGAGCTGTTTTTT
j_call: TRBJ2-2
d_call: .
v_call: TRBV11-3
clone_size: many

cdr3_aa: CASRHRQATEAFF
cdr3_nt: TGTGCCAGCAGACATCGACAGGCCACTGAAGCTTTCTTT
j_call: TRBJ1-1
d_call: .
v_call: TRBV7-9
clone_size: many

cdr3_aa: CSARDGGLNYGYTF
cdr3_nt: TGCAGTGCTAGAGATGGGGGGCTGAACTATGGCTACACCTTC
j_call: TRBJ1-2
d_call: .
v_call: TRBV20-1
clone_size: many

cdr3_aa: CASRTRSNTEAFF
cdr3_nt: TGTGCCAGCAGGACACGATCGAACACTGAAGCTTTCTTT
j_call: TRBJ1-1
d_call: .
v_call: TRBV5-6
clone_size: many

cdr3_aa: CAISEKQGNTEAFF
cdr3_nt: TGTGCCATCAGTGAGAAACAGGGAAACACTGAAGCTTTCTTT
j_call: TRBJ1-1
d_call: .
v_call: TRBV10-3
clone_size: .

cdr3_aa: CASSGGSSGANVLTF
cdr3_nt: TGTGCCAGCAGTGGTGGGAGCTCTGGGGCCAACGTCCTGACTTTC
j_call: TRBJ2-6
d_call: .
v_call: TRBV5-5
clone_size: many

cdr3_aa: CASGPPVGYTF
cdr3_nt: TGTGCCAGCGGCCCCCCGGTAGGCTACACCTTC
j_call: TRBJ1-2
d_call: .
v_call: TRBV27
clone_size: many

cdr3_aa: CSAQGDRGYEQFF
cdr3_nt: TGCAGCGCCCAGGGGGACAGGGGCTATGAGCAGTTCTTC
j_call: TRBJ2-1
d_call: TRBD1
v_call: TRBV29-1
clone_size: few

cdr3_aa: CASRTRDRGKDTIYF
cdr3_nt: TGTGCCAGCAGGACCCGGGACAGGGGGAAGGACACCATATATTTT
j_call: TRBJ1-3
d_call: TRBD1
v_call: TRBV12-3/TRBV12-4
clone_size: many